This TCR beta chain was observed in a study of Tregs in tolerant kidney transplant recipients. Germline trimming cut 6 bases from V and 1 base from J; bases unmatched to any gene: 9. Germline V gene data show CDR1 as MNHNY and CDR2 as SVGAGI (reference sequence). The CDR3 has 16 residues. Mixed chimerism was transient after nonmyeloablative marrow transplants from related graft donors. The table came from immunoSEQ multiplex PCR; TCRdb's copy has only in-frame clones and leaves some out. In the table there are approximately 90,000 clones, 80% to 95% of which are singletons. This receptor was identified in a human patient who received a combined kidney and bone marrow transplant. Some T cells could come from the graft donor. This sequence joins TRBV6-6 and TRBJ2-5; TRBD2 matches at 9 bases. The material sequenced was CD4+ T cells from blood (PBMCs), taken 12 months after the transplant. The CDR3 nucleotides are TGTGCCAGCAGCCCCCCGGCTAGCGGGATCCAAGAGACCCAGTACTTC. Encoded protein: CASSPPASGIQETQYF.